This TCR beta chain was recovered during a study of CD8 T cells in Susac syndrome. This CDR3 region has 17 residues. From germline, CDR1 is LGHNA and CDR2 YNFKEQ. Trimming at V came to 6 bases and at J to 12 bases, leaving 14 bases not matched to a gene. The authors reverse transcribed roughly 0.5 to 1 ug RNA with random hexamers. TCRdb redid the calling of the immunoSEQ multiplex PCR reads with MiXCR, one entry per CDR3 protein. The sample holds fewer than 60,000 distinct CDR3 sequences, 95% seen once. Sequencing was performed on CD8+ T cells from PBMCs. The chain couples TRBV4-2 to TRBJ2-1; TRBD2 agrees at 16 bases. The receptor was derived from a human donor with Susac syndrome. The CDR3 nucleotides read TGTGCCAGCAGAGAACAACCGGGACTAGCGGGGGGGCAGGCGCAGTTCTTC. It specifies CASREQPGLAGGQAQFF.